The 30 T cell receptor beta chains in this list originate from one sample, sequenced in a study of tissue T cells after allogeneic stem cell transplantation. Adult allogeneic hematopoietic cell transplant recipients with steroid-refractory graft-versus-host disease were prospectively enrolled for research autopsy. Sequenced by immunoSEQ multiplex PCR; TCRdb stores in-frame clones only, minus some. The sample has roughly 2,500 clones, around 67% seen once. Specimen: colon tissue, collected at autopsy. Every receptor here comes from a male patient older than 55 with steroid-refractory graft-versus-host disease after an allogeneic stem cell transplant. The graft donor may account for some of the T cells.

This chain's CDR3 is CASSDRTGAYTEAFF. The CDR3 DNA reads TGCGCCAGCAGTGATAGGACAGGGGCTTACACTGAAGCTTTCTTT. The chain is built from TRBV10-2 and TRBJ1-1; TRBD1 agrees at 9 bases. J lost 3 bases, V lost 3 bases, and 5 bases had no gene match. Per the germline V gene, CDR1 is WSHSY and CDR2 is SAAADI. The CDR3 runs 15 residues.

This clone was picked up one time. The gene calls are TRBV28 and TRBJ1-4; 8 nucleotides line up with TRBD1. V lost 8 bases to trimming and J lost 5 bases; unmatched junction nucleotides: 4. Germline V CDR1 and CDR2: MDHEN, SYDVKM. This CDR3 contains 13 residues. In nucleotides, the CDR3 is TGTGCCAGCCGGGACAGGCTAAATGAAAAACTGTTTTTT. It specifies CASRDRLNEKLFF.

The chain uses TRBV5-1 and TRBJ1-1; maybe TRBD1 (6 bases). The CDR3 sequence is 16 residues long. Looked up from germline, CDR1 is SGHRS and CDR2 is YFSETQ. Trimming removed 4 bases at V and 0 bases at J, with 16 bases between. Here the CDR3 DNA reads TGCGCCAGCAGCGAAGGGGGTCCCGAGATGAACACTGAAGCTTTCTTT. This gives the protein CASSEGGPEMNTEAFF.

The rearrangement joins TRBV5-8 to TRBJ2-7, with a possible D match to TRBD2 (6 bases). CDR1 and CDR2 from the germline V gene are SGHTS and YDEGEE. V lost 1 base and J lost 0, with 8 bases in between. The CDR3 sequence is 14 residues long. The DNA of the CDR3 is TGTGCCAGCAGCTTGCAGCGGGTCTCCTACGAGCAGTACTTC. This encodes CASSLQRVSYEQYF.

The chain recombines TRBV5-1 with TRBJ2-1, with 15 bases that match TRBD2. J lost 1 base, V lost 4 bases, and 15 bases had no gene match. Looked up from germline, CDR1 is SGHRS and CDR2 is YFSETQ. This CDR3 has 21 residues. DNA for the CDR3: TGCGCCAGCAGCCGAACATTTCCGGGACTAGCGGGGGGCCGGTCCTACAATGAGCAGTTCTTC. This encodes CASSRTFPGLAGGRSYNEQFF.

V and J are TRBV19 and TRBJ2-7; TRBD2 matches at 8 bases. The junction had 4 bases not matched to a gene; V was cut back by 6 bases and J by 3 bases. The CDR3 runs to 13 residues. CDR1 LNHDA and CDR2 SQIVND come from the germline V gene (reference sequence). Written as DNA, the CDR3 is TGTGCCAGTAGGGTGGCGGGGGGCTACGAGCAGTACTTC. This codes for CASRVAGGYEQYF.

The rearrangement links TRBV5-1 to TRBJ1-2; 10 nucleotides align to TRBD1. Germline V gene data show CDR1 as SGHRS and CDR2 as YFSETQ. Trimming at V came to 0 bases and at J to 6 bases, leaving 5 bases not matched to a gene. CDR3 length: 15 amino acids. CDR3 amino acids: CASSLGPGTGDGYTF. The CDR3, as DNA: TGCGCCAGCAGCTTGGGACCAGGGACAGGGGATGGCTACACCTTC.

V gene TRBV3-1 (or the pseudogene TRBV3-2) combines with J gene TRBJ2-3; 11 nucleotides align to TRBD2. The CDR3 length is 15 residues. Germline CDR1 reads LGHDT; CDR2 reads YNNKEL (reference sequence). V dropped 6 bases and J dropped 4; count of bases not matched to a gene: 6. The CDR3 nucleotides are TGTGCCAGCAGTCTAACTAGCGGGGGCTCAGATACGCAGTATTTT. Translation: CASSLTSGGSDTQYF.

The chain has TRBV5-4 and TRBJ1-2; D remains ambiguous. The CDR3 has 15 amino acids. The V end was cut by 4 bases, the J end by 0 bases, with 13 bases between. Germline CDR1 is SGHNT and CDR2 is YYREEE (reference sequence). The CDR3 coding sequence is TGTGCCAGCAGCGCCGACCCCTACACTAACTATGGCTACACCTTC. The encoded protein is CASSADPYTNYGYTF.

The chain combines TRBV11-3 with TRBJ1-1; D perhaps matches TRBD1 (5 bases). V lost 1 base to trimming and J lost 2 bases, with 8 bases between them. This CDR3 is built from 14 residues. CDR1 is SGHNT, CDR2 YENEEA, per germline. This chain's CDR3 is CASSLVGVNTEAFF. The DNA for the CDR3 is TGTGCCAGCAGCTTAGTGGGGGTAAACACTGAAGCTTTCTTT.

This clone came up a few times. The gene calls are TRBV5-1 and TRBJ1-3; 8 nucleotides align to TRBD1. The CDR3 spans 14 residues. Germline CDR1 reads SGHRS; CDR2 reads YFSETQ. Trimming at V came to 5 bases and at J to 3 bases, leaving 4 bases not matched to a gene. The CDR3 region is CASRPQGDGNTIYF. The DNA for the CDR3 is TGCGCCAGCAGACCACAGGGGGATGGAAACACCATATATTTT.

V and J are TRBV18 and TRBJ1-1; D not certain. The CDR3 is 13 amino acids. The V end was cut by 2 bases, the J end by 7 bases, with 11 bases between. The germline V gene has CDR1 KGHSH and CDR2 LQKENI. In DNA form, the CDR3 reads TGTGCCAGCTCACCAGGGAACGGGCTTGAAGCTTTCTTT. Translating it yields CASSPGNGLEAFF.

Concerning this clone itself: Other nucleotide sequences in the sample specify the same CDR3. The J gene is TRBJ1-1, the V gene TRBV12-3 or TRBV12-4; a weak D match, TRBD1 (5 bases). The CDR3 consists of 13 residues. The germline V and J ends were trimmed by 3 bases and 5 bases, with 10 bases remaining between them. The CDR3 bases are TGTGCCAGCAGTTTTGGGGGAAGGACTGAAGCTTTCTTT. The encoded protein is CASSFGGRTEAFF.

The chain employs TRBV5-1 and TRBJ2-3, with D hard to call. Germline CDR1 and CDR2: SGHRS and YFSETQ. The CDR3 totals 14 residues. The V and J ends lost 4 bases and 1 base respectively, with 10 bases between them. CDR3 sequence reads: CASSPSRGTDTQYF. The CDR3 DNA reads TGCGCCAGCAGCCCCAGCAGAGGCACAGATACGCAGTATTTT.

Turning to this clone: Distinct nucleotide sequences in the sample also encode this CDR3. V is TRBV9 and J is TRBJ2-7; TRBD2 matches 11 bases. V dropped 0 bases and J dropped 2; count of bases not matched to a gene: 1. The CDR3 runs to 15 residues. Germline V gene lookup returns CDR1 SGDLS and CDR2 YYNGEE. CDR3 nucleotides: TGTGCCAGCAGCGTAGCTAGCGGGGGGACCTACGAGCAGTACTTC. Translation: CASSVASGGTYEQYF.

The V gene is TRBV3-1 (or the pseudogene TRBV3-2), the J gene TRBJ1-5, with 7 bases matching TRBD1. The CDR3 consists of 15 residues. After removal of 4 bases from V and 6 bases from J, the junction contained 9 bases not matched to a gene. CDR1 is LGHDT, CDR2 YNNKEL, per germline (reference sequence). The CDR3 DNA reads as TGTGCCAGCAGCCCCTCTACAGGGGTTTCTCAGCCCCAGCATTTT. It translates to CASSPSTGVSQPQHF.

This chain links TRBV5-1 with TRBJ1-6; 8 bases match TRBD1. CDR1 SGHRS and CDR2 YFSETQ come from the germline V gene. The V segment lost 0 bases and the J segment 6 bases; nucleotides outside the gene matches: 2. This CDR3 is 15 amino acids long. This CDR3 is CASSLAGGLNSPLHF. The CDR3 DNA is TGCGCCAGCAGCTTGGCAGGGGGCCTTAATTCACCCCTCCACTTT.

The chain uses TRBV11-2 and TRBJ1-1, with D hard to call. V was cut by 1 base and J by 1 base, with 4 bases left in between. The germline CDR1 and CDR2 sequences are SGHAT and FQNNGV. The CDR3 is 13 residues long. The CDR3 protein is CASSLAGNTEAFF. The CDR3 region has the DNA TGTGCCAGCAGCTTAGCAGGGAACACTGAAGCTTTCTTT.

The genes are TRBV2 and TRBJ1-1, with a weak D call TRBD1 (6 bases). The V end lost 2 bases, the J end lost 5 bases, and 6 bases lay between the germline ends. This CDR3 spans 12 amino acids. Germline V CDR1 and CDR2: SNHLY, FYNNEI. The CDR3 is CASSEQGTEAFF. CDR3 bases: TGTGCCAGCAGTGAACAGGGGACTGAAGCTTTCTTT.

This chain links TRBV5-4 with TRBJ2-1; D remains ambiguous. Germline-derived CDR1 and CDR2 are SGHNT and YYREEE (reference sequence). The CDR3 is made up of 12 amino acids. V lost 4 bases, J lost 5 bases, and 7 bases lay in between. The CDR3 here is CASSAENNEQFF. CDR3 in DNA: TGTGCCAGCAGCGCAGAAAACAATGAGCAGTTCTTC.

This clone was observed a few times. The rearrangement joins TRBV11-2 to TRBJ2-5; a weak D match, TRBD1 (5 bases). This CDR3 has 13 amino acids. The germline V and J ends were trimmed by 5 bases and 4 bases, with 11 bases remaining between them. Germline assignment: CDR1 SGHAT and CDR2 FQNNGV. The CDR3: CASSRTTGETQYF. The CDR3 DNA is TGTGCCAGCAGCCGTACTACAGGAGAGACCCAGTACTTC.

The chain employs TRBV10-3 and TRBJ2-3; the D gene is possibly TRBD1 (5 bases). V lost 2 bases to trimming and J lost 6 bases, with 12 bases between them. The length of the CDR3 is 14 residues. The germline gives CDR1 ENHRY, CDR2 SYGVKD. This CDR3 reads CAISEPPRGDTQYF. The CDR3 DNA follows: TGTGCCATCAGTGAGCCCCCTAGGGGTGATACGCAGTATTTT.

The chain employs TRBV4-1 and TRBJ2-1; 10 bases match TRBD1. The V segment lost 4 bases and the J segment 6 bases; nucleotides outside the gene matches: 6. The length of the CDR3 is 15 residues. Per germline, CDR1 MGHRA and CDR2 YSYEKL. This chain's CDR3 is CASSLDRDRGNEQFF. CDR3 DNA: TGCGCCAGCAGCCTTGACCGGGACAGGGGCAATGAGCAGTTCTTC.

The chain couples TRBV4-3 to TRBJ1-2, with D unresolved. Trimming stripped 1 base from V and 0 bases from J, with 9 bases between. The CDR3 consists of 15 residues. Germline assignment: CDR1 LGHNA and CDR2 YSLEER. CDR3 DNA sequence: TGCGCCAGCAGCCAAGGCGCGGTTTCTAACTATGGCTACACCTTC. This encodes CASSQGAVSNYGYTF.

This clone was found a few times. The chain recombines TRBV3-1 (or the pseudogene TRBV3-2) with TRBJ2-3; 12 nucleotides line up with TRBD2. Germline assignment: CDR1 LGHDT and CDR2 YNNKEL (reference sequence). The CDR3 runs to 15 residues. V dropped 7 bases and J dropped 5; count of bases not matched to a gene: 7. CDR3 amino acids: CASTRTSGAEDTQYF. DNA for the CDR3: TGTGCCAGCACCCGGACTAGCGGGGCGGAAGATACGCAGTATTTT.

By sample fraction, this clone is large (0.1 to 1%). The chain has TRBV11-2 and TRBJ1-1; D possibly corresponds to TRBD1 (5 bases). There are 14 residues in the CDR3. With 5 bases removed from V and 1 base from J, the gap between germline ends came to 11 bases. Germline-derived CDR1 and CDR2 are SGHAT and FQNNGV. The DNA for the CDR3 is TGTGCCAGCAGCCCAAGGGACGGGAACACTGAAGCTTTCTTT. This encodes CASSPRDGNTEAFF.

This clone has a handful of counts. The J gene is TRBJ1-3, the V gene TRBV6-5, with a tentative D call TRBD1 (5 bases). V was clipped by 0 bases and J by 0 bases, with 9 bases between them. The CDR3 length is 16 residues. Germline V gene lookup returns CDR1 MNHEY and CDR2 SVGAGI. CDR3 in amino acids: CASSYSSGPSGNTIYF. Written as DNA, the CDR3 is TGTGCCAGCAGTTACTCGTCGGGACCCTCTGGAAACACCATATATTTT.

This clone has only one observation. Being one base from a much bigger clone, this may be a read error. The CDR3 here is CAGTRRATGTEKLFF. CDR3 nucleotide sequence: TGTGCCGGCACCCGGCGAGCTACAGGGACTGAAAAACTGTTTTTT. The chain joins TRBV5-6 to TRBJ1-4; D perhaps matches TRBD1 (6 bases). The V end lost 10 bases, the J end lost 7 bases, and 23 bases lay between the germline ends. CDR1 SGHDT and CDR2 YYEEEE come from the germline V gene. CDR3 size: 15 residues. Variable domain in full (rest from reference TRBV5-6 and TRBJ1-4): DAGVTQSPTHLIKTRGQQVTLRCSPKSGHDTVSWYQQALGQGPQFIFQYYEEEERQRGNFPDRFSGHQFPNYSSELNVNALLLGDSALYLCAGTRRATGTEKLFFGSGTQLSVL.

The chain carries TRBV3-1 (or the pseudogene TRBV3-2) and TRBJ1-1; unclear D gene. The CDR3 has 15 residues. Germline CDR1 reads LGHDT; CDR2 reads YNNKEL (reference sequence). V dropped 1 base and J dropped 6 bases, with 15 bases sitting between them. CDR3 amino acids: CASSQAYEGLAEAFF. In nucleotides, the CDR3 is TGTGCCAGCAGCCAAGCGTATGAGGGATTGGCTGAAGCTTTCTTT.

This chain joins TRBV3-1 (or the pseudogene TRBV3-2) and TRBJ2-7; possibly TRBD1 for D (5 bases). The CDR3 runs to 12 residues. Per the germline V gene, CDR1 is LGHDT and CDR2 is YNNKEL (reference sequence). V lost 7 bases and J 0 bases, leaving 7 bases between the germline ends. CDR3 sequence: CASKGDSYEQYF. CDR3 bases: TGTGCCAGCAAAGGGGACTCCTACGAGCAGTACTTC.